These 23 T cell receptor beta chains share one sample of origin, sequenced in a study of blood T cells in healthy people across ages. For the second PCR, which ran for roughly 7 to 11 cycles, a sample-barcoded 5' primer and a J-beta primer mix were used. One entry per CDR3 protein results from TCRdb running MiXCR on the 5' RACE reads. Of 1.2 million to 1.5 million distinct CDR3 sequences listed, 59% are singletons. Sequencing was carried out using blood. These receptor sequences come from a man younger than 35 in good health.

The V gene is TRBV5-1, the J gene TRBJ1-1; a possible D gene is TRBD1 (6 bases). V was cut by 4 bases and J by 1 base, with 14 bases left in between. The CDR3 loop spans 15 amino acids. Germline values: CDR1 SGHRS, CDR2 YFSETQ. The DNA of the CDR3 is TGCGCCAGCAGCCACGAACAGGGCCGGAACACTGAAGCTTTCTTT. As protein: CASSHEQGRNTEAFF. The full variable domain, rest sourced from reference TRBV5-1 and TRBJ1-1, is KAGVTQTPRYLIKTRGQQVTLSCSPISGHRSVSWYQQTPGQGLQFLFEYFSETQRNKGNFPGRFSGRQFSNSRSEMNVSTLELGDSALYLCASSHEQGRNTEAFFGQGTRLTVV.

The chain is built from TRBV6-2 or TRBV6-3 and TRBJ2-1, with 11 bases matching TRBD2. V lost 0 bases, J lost 3 bases, and 4 bases stayed unmatched. The CDR3 contains 17 residues. Per germline, CDR1 MNHEY and CDR2 SVGEGT. This chain's CDR3 is CASSYSSSGGLYNEQFF. CDR3 coding DNA: TGTGCCAGCAGTTACTCGTCTAGCGGGGGGCTCTACAATGAGCAGTTCTTC.

The V call is TRBV7-2, the J call TRBJ2-1; a weak D match, TRBD2 (5 bases). Trimming took off 2 bases at V and 1 base at J, with 9 bases between the two ends. Germline V gene lookup returns CDR1 SGHTA and CDR2 FQGNSA. The CDR3 has 15 residues. CDR3 sequence: CASSLTSLSYNEQFF. CDR3 in DNA: TGTGCCAGCAGCTTAACTAGTTTATCCTACAATGAGCAGTTCTTC.

J is TRBJ2-5 and V is TRBV5-5; TRBD1 is a possible D gene (6 bases). Germline-derived CDR1 and CDR2 are SGHKS and YYEKEE (reference sequence). This CDR3 region has 16 residues. The germline V and J ends were trimmed by 4 bases and 3 bases, with 19 bases remaining between them. The CDR3 sequence is CASSRPPQGQEETQYF. In DNA form, the CDR3 reads TGTGCCAGCAGCCGCCCCCCCCAGGGGCAAGAAGAGACCCAGTACTTC. Drawing the rest from reference TRBV5-5 and TRBJ2-5, the complete variable domain is DAGVTQSPTHLIKTRGQQVTLRCSPISGHKSVSWYQQVLGQGPQFIFQYYEKEERGRGNFPDRFSARQFPNYSSELNVNALLLGDSALYLCASSRPPQGQEETQYFGPGTRLLVL.

This sequence joins TRBV2 and TRBJ2-1, with 7 bases that match TRBD2. Germline lookup yields CDR1 SNHLY and CDR2 FYNNEI. V shed 3 bases, J shed 0 bases, and the junction held 5 bases outside the gene matches. This CDR3 is 16 amino acids long. CDR3 amino acids: CASSDSLAGSYNEQFF. For the CDR3, the DNA is TGTGCCAGCAGTGATAGCTTAGCGGGCTCCTACAATGAGCAGTTCTTC.

This clonotype was detected only a few times. V and J are TRBV6-6 and TRBJ2-4, with D possibly being TRBD2 (6 bases). The DNA end lines up better with TRBJ2-7; the J call may be wrong. This CDR3 region has 11 residues. In germline, CDR1 is MNHNY, CDR2 SVGAGI (reference sequence). This CDR3 is CASRTSSEQYF. In DNA form, the CDR3 reads TGTGCCAGCAGGACTAGTTCCGAGCAGTACTTC.

The chain combines TRBV4-1 with TRBJ2-1; 13 bases align to TRBD2. V lost 3 bases and J lost 6; bases outside the gene matches: 5. Germline V gene sequence: CDR1 MGHRA, CDR2 YSYEKL. This CDR3 contains 16 residues. CDR3 in DNA: TGCGCCAGCAGCCAGGGACTAGCGGGGACTTCCAATGAGCAGTTCTTC. Protein: CASSQGLAGTSNEQFF.

In this sample, this clonotype turned up once. The rearrangement links TRBV7-9 to TRBJ2-5; 13 bases match TRBD2. This CDR3 has 16 amino acids. With 5 bases clipped from V and 2 bases from J, the junction kept 5 bases outside the gene matches. Germline CDR1 is SEHNR and CDR2 is FQNEAQ (reference sequence). The CDR3 region has the DNA TGTGCCAGCAGCCCAGGGACTAGCGGGGCTCAAGAGACCCAGTACTTC. It encodes CASSPGTSGAQETQYF.

The chain recombines TRBV7-2 with TRBJ2-4; D call uncertain. With the DNA end fitting TRBJ2-7 better, the J assignment may be wrong. The CDR3 runs 15 residues. Germline V gene sequence: CDR1 SGHTA, CDR2 FQGNSA. The CDR3 sequence: CASSLRRDGLDEQYF. CDR3 nucleotides: TGTGCCAGCAGCTTAAGGCGTGACGGTTTGGACGAGCAGTACTTC.

The V and J genes are TRBV30 and TRBJ2-7, with D uncertain. Germline CDR1 reads GTSNPN; CDR2 reads SVGIG (reference sequence). CDR3 length equals 13 residues. V was cut by 0 bases and J by 3 bases, with 9 bases left in between. This CDR3 is CAWSVWSSYEQYF. For the CDR3, the DNA is TGTGCCTGGAGTGTATGGTCGAGCTACGAGCAGTACTTC.

The chain has TRBV6-5 and TRBJ2-1; D remains ambiguous. The closer fit of TRBJ2-7 to the DNA end suggests the J call may be wrong. The germline V gene encodes CDR1 MNHEY and CDR2 SVGAGI. The CDR3 length is 14 residues. This CDR3 reads CASSYSKAYSEQYF. CDR3 bases: TGTGCCAGCAGTTACTCGAAGGCCTACTCTGAGCAGTACTTC.

As concerns this clonotype: The junction shows a germline mismatch at one end, possibly a read error. The chain recombines TRBV4-2 with TRBJ2-4; 8 bases align to TRBD2. The J call may be mistaken, given a closer DNA end match to TRBJ2-5. Germline assignment: CDR1 LGHNA and CDR2 YNFKEQ. There are 18 residues in the CDR3. The CDR3 reads CASSQEPSGHVYQGTQYF. The CDR3 region has the DNA TGTGCCAGCAGCCAAGAACCTAGCGGGCATGTGTATCAAGGGACCCAGTACTTC.

This clonotype has more than one count but fewer than ten. J is TRBJ2-1 and V is TRBV5-1, with 8 bases fitting TRBD2. The CDR3 runs 16 residues. V lost 0 bases, J lost 0 bases, and 2 bases stayed unmatched. In germline, CDR1 is SGHRS, CDR2 YFSETQ. CDR3 sequence reads: CASSLERENSYNEQFF. CDR3 nucleotide sequence: TGCGCCAGCAGCTTGGAGCGGGAGAACTCCTACAATGAGCAGTTCTTC.

The V and J genes are TRBV12-3 or TRBV12-4 and TRBJ1-2, with D perhaps TRBD1 (6 bases). V was cut by 3 bases and J by 3 bases, with 17 bases left in between. CDR3 size: 16 residues. CDR3 sequence reads: CASSFPGGEGDYGYTF. The CDR3, as DNA: TGTGCCAGCAGTTTCCCCGGGGGCGAGGGGGACTATGGCTACACCTTC.

The V gene is TRBV10-3, the J gene TRBJ1-1; TRBD1 agrees at 7 bases. The CDR3 spans 14 residues. The V gene end was trimmed by 5 bases and the J gene end by 5 bases; junction bases not matched to a gene: 8. Germline V gene sequence: CDR1 ENHRY, CDR2 SYGVKD. The CDR3 bases are TGTGCCATCAGTCACAGGGGCCGGAGTACTGAAGCTTTCTTT. Its translation: CAISHRGRSTEAFF.

CDR3 nucleotides: TGTGCCAGCAGCCCCGGGCTAAGGGGAAAGGAAGACATTCAGTACTTC. The encoded protein is CASSPGLRGKEDIQYF. This chain joins TRBV7-2 and TRBJ2-4; D might be TRBD1 (5 bases). Trimming pared 5 bases from V and 8 bases from J, leaving 22 bases between. The CDR3 covers 16 residues. Per germline, CDR1 SGHTA and CDR2 FQGNSA.

The CDR3 bases are TGCGCCAGCAGCCAAGATGGGGGGGCAGGGAAGTCACCCCTCCACTTT. Encoded protein: CASSQDGGAGKSPLHF. V gene TRBV4-3 combines with J gene TRBJ1-6, with D perhaps TRBD1 (6 bases). CDR1 is LGHNA, CDR2 YSLEER, per germline. This CDR3 is 16 amino acids long. V lost 0 bases and J lost 10, with 16 bases in between.

This clonotype occurred a few times. The chain joins TRBV28 to TRBJ2-7; no definite D call. Germline CDR1 is MDHEN and CDR2 is SYDVKM. The CDR3 runs 10 residues. Trimming stripped 4 bases from V and 5 bases from J, with 3 bases between. For the CDR3, the DNA is TGTGCCAGCAGTTCTAACGAGCAGTACTTC. Translating it yields CASSSNEQYF.

J is TRBJ2-1 and V is TRBV2; 7 bases are a match to TRBD2. The CDR3 is 15 amino acids. Germline CDR1 SNHLY, CDR2 FYNNEI. The trim removed 3 bases at V and 4 bases at J, leaving 6 bases unmatched. The CDR3 is CASSDRLAAYNEQFF. CDR3 DNA sequence: TGTGCCAGCAGTGATCGACTAGCCGCATACAATGAGCAGTTCTTC.

V and J are TRBV10-3 and TRBJ1-5; tentative D call: TRBD1 (5 bases). The CDR3 contains 14 residues. Per the germline V gene, CDR1 is ENHRY and CDR2 is SYGVKD. Trimming removed 0 bases at V and 6 bases at J, with 9 bases between. CDR3 nucleotides: TGTGCCATCAGTGAGTCAGGCGGGGCTCAGCCCCAGCATTTT. This codes for CAISESGGAQPQHF.

The chain recombines TRBV6-1 with TRBJ2-2, with D unresolved. This CDR3 comprises 16 residues. Germline lookup yields CDR1 MNHNS and CDR2 SASEGT. V was shortened by 4 bases and J by 3 bases, with 15 bases between the two germline ends. The CDR3 loop reads CASSGFPFGDTGELFF. DNA for the CDR3: TGTGCCAGCAGTGGGTTCCCTTTCGGTGACACCGGGGAGCTGTTTTTT.

V and J are TRBV29-1 and TRBJ2-1; unclear D gene. The CDR3 is made up of 14 amino acids. Germline loops: CDR1 SQVTM, CDR2 ANQGSEA. V shed 7 bases and J shed 9 bases, with 22 bases lying between them. The CDR3 DNA reads as TGCAGCGCACGCCCCGTTGGCGCTGTGGGTGAGCAGTTCTTC. Its protein is CSARPVGAVGEQFF.

The rearrangement joins TRBV7-9 to TRBJ1-4; TRBD1 might be the D (5 bases). Germline CDR1 reads SEHNR; CDR2 reads FQNEAQ (reference sequence). The CDR3 is 16 amino acids. Trimming removed 3 bases at V and 6 bases at J, with 17 bases between. CDR3 amino acids: CASSFSPTAFDEKLFF. In DNA form, the CDR3 reads TGTGCCAGCAGCTTCTCTCCGACAGCTTTCGATGAAAAACTGTTTTTT.